What follows are 8 T cell receptor beta chains derived from one specimen sequenced in a study of OX40 agonist ivuxolimab in advanced cancers. Library method: the immunoSEQ multiplex PCR assay. TCRdb limited this immuneACCESS table to in-frame rearrangements with V and J called. A share of clones is missing; checked studies link under half to unresolved V genes, and the rest is unexplained. The sample contains roughly 90,000 clones, just over 90% of them found a single time. Roughly 0.64% of the sample rests with the top ten. The specimen comprised CD4+ or CD8+ T cells sorted from blood, sampled in a trial of the OX40 agonist ivuxolimab. These receptors all stem from an adult with an advanced solid tumor such as melanoma, head and neck, liver or kidney cancer.

The rearrangement uses TRBV15 and TRBJ1-6; no definite D call. Germline-derived CDR1 and CDR2 are LNHNV and YYDKDF (reference sequence). The CDR3 sequence is 12 residues long. V dropped 1 base and J dropped 10 bases, with 5 bases sitting between them. The CDR3: CATSRVGSPLHF. In DNA, the CDR3 is TGTGCCACCAGCAGAGTCGGATCACCCCTCCACTTT.

The chain joins TRBV7-2 to TRBJ1-5, with 7 bases that match TRBD1. With 5 bases clipped from V and 3 bases from J, the junction kept 4 bases outside the gene matches. This CDR3 is 14 amino acids long. Germline V gene lookup returns CDR1 SGHTA and CDR2 FQGNSA. CDR3 coding DNA: TGTGCCAGCAGCAAAACAGGGGTCAATCAGCCCCAGCATTTT. Amino acid sequence: CASSKTGVNQPQHF.

The chain links TRBV6-5 to TRBJ2-7, with 9 bases fitting TRBD1. This CDR3 has 16 amino acids. J lost 7 bases, V lost 3 bases, and 13 bases had no gene match. CDR1 is MNHEY, CDR2 SVGAGI, per germline. Here the CDR3 DNA reads TGTGCCAGCAGTTATCAATGGGTACAGGGGGCTGGGGAGCAGTACTTC. This gives the protein CASSYQWVQGAGEQYF.

The chain recombines TRBV5-1 with TRBJ1-1; 7 bases are a match to TRBD1. CDR1 is SGHRS, CDR2 YFSETQ, per germline. Trimming removed 0 bases from V and 4 bases from J; junction bases left unmatched: 3. The CDR3 totals 14 residues. The CDR3 region is CASSLAQGGTEAFF. CDR3 in DNA: TGCGCCAGCAGCTTGGCGCAGGGGGGCACTGAAGCTTTCTTT.

J is TRBJ2-1 and V is TRBV7-8, with 10 bases aligning to TRBD1. Trimming at V came to 2 bases and at J to 8 bases, leaving 3 bases not matched to a gene. The V gene's germline CDR1 is SGHVS and CDR2 FQNEAQ. This CDR3 comprises 14 residues. CDR3 coding DNA: TGTGCCAGCAGCTTAAGACAGGGGGCACATGAGCAGTTCTTC. Protein product: CASSLRQGAHEQFF.

This sequence joins TRBV5-1 and TRBJ1-4, with 8 bases lining up with TRBD1. Per germline, CDR1 SGHRS and CDR2 YFSETQ. This CDR3 is built from 16 residues. J was trimmed by 7 bases and V by 0 bases; bases with no gene match: 8. The DNA for the CDR3 is TGCGCCAGCAGCTTGGATCCAGGACAGGGAACTGAAAAACTGTTTTTT. Its translation: CASSLDPGQGTEKLFF.

CDR3 in DNA: TGTGCCACCAGCAGAGTGCGGGGGACGATCTCTGGAAACACCATATATTTT. Its translation is CATSRVRGTISGNTIYF. V gene TRBV15 combines with J gene TRBJ1-3; TRBD1 is a possible D gene (5 bases). This CDR3 is built from 17 residues. CDR1 is LNHNV, CDR2 YYDKDF, per germline (reference sequence). V lost 1 base to trimming and J lost 0 bases, with 13 bases between them.

Details on this clone: This sample includes further DNA sequences coding for the same CDR3. This chain uses TRBV28 with TRBJ2-5, with TRBD2 as a possible D gene (5 bases). Germline CDR1 is MDHEN and CDR2 is SYDVKM. V lost 4 bases to trimming and J lost 5 bases, with 11 bases between them. This CDR3 has 13 residues. The CDR3 region has the DNA TGTGCCAGCAGTTCTCCGGGAACGGAGACCCAGTACTTC. This translates into CASSSPGTETQYF. Together with reference TRBV28 and TRBJ2-5, the CDR3 gives the full variable domain: DVKVTQSSRYLVKRTGEKVFLECVQDMDHENMFWYRQDPGLGLRLIYFSYDVKMKEKGDIPEGYSVSREKKERFSLILESASTNQTSMYLCASSSPGTETQYFGPGTRLLVL.